A single sample is the source of the 22 T cell receptor beta chains below, sequenced in a study of blood T cell repertoires in COVID-19. Using immunoSEQ multiplex PCR, the repertoire was profiled, and TCRdb retains in-frame clones only, with some absent. The sample carries over 150,000 clones, about 90% recorded once. Sequencing was carried out using peripheral blood. The receptors were sampled from a man in his fifties or sixties with acute or convalescent COVID-19.

The chain links TRBV2 to TRBJ2-2, with TRBD1 matching 7 bases. The V gene's germline CDR1 is SNHLY and CDR2 FYNNEI. V trimming: 3 bases; J trimming: 1 base; junction bases outside the gene matches: 2. The CDR3 extends over 15 amino acids. CDR3 in DNA: TGTGCCAGCAGTGAGGGACAGCTGAACACCGGGGAGCTGTTTTTT. Encoded protein: CASSEGQLNTGELFF.

The V call is TRBV5-6, the J call TRBJ2-5, with D tentatively TRBD1 (5 bases). V gave up 6 bases and J gave up 4 bases, with 13 bases separating them. The CDR3 totals 13 residues. From germline, CDR1 is SGHDT and CDR2 YYEEEE. CDR3 in amino acids: CASTPTGLETQYF. The DNA of the CDR3 is TGTGCCAGCACCCCCACAGGTCTAGAGACCCAGTACTTC.

This clone was counted ten times or more. The J gene is TRBJ2-2, the V gene TRBV19; TRBD2 agrees at 7 bases. The CDR3 is 14 residues long. The V and J ends lost 4 bases and 7 bases, in that order; junction bases with no gene match: 6. Per the germline V gene, CDR1 is LNHDA and CDR2 is SQIVND (reference sequence). The CDR3 region is CASSSGSWYGELFF. CDR3 DNA: TGTGCCAGTAGTAGCGGGAGCTGGTACGGGGAGCTGTTTTTT.

This chain links TRBV7-8 with TRBJ2-7; D gene ambiguous. The CDR3 totals 13 residues. CDR1 and CDR2 from the germline V gene are SGHVS and FQNEAQ. V was cut by 1 base and J by 4 bases, with 8 bases left in between. CDR3 nucleotide sequence: TGTGCCAGCAGCTTAGGGCCGTTATACGAGCAGTACTTC. Protein: CASSLGPLYEQYF.

This rearrangement joins TRBV7-9 to TRBJ1-1; no definite D call. In germline, CDR1 is SEHNR, CDR2 FQNEAQ (reference sequence). Trimming pared 5 bases from V and 0 bases from J, leaving 7 bases between. This CDR3 spans 13 amino acids. CDR3 region: CASSLDMNTEAFF. CDR3 bases: TGTGCCAGCAGCCTCGACATGAACACTGAAGCTTTCTTT.

This chain connects TRBV10-3 to TRBJ2-3; maybe TRBD2 (6 bases). The CDR3 has 14 residues. V shed 6 bases and J shed 2 bases, with 12 bases lying between them. Germline V gene lookup returns CDR1 ENHRY and CDR2 SYGVKD. The CDR3 loop is CAIREGTITDTQYF. CDR3 DNA: TGTGCCATCAGGGAGGGAACTATCACAGATACGCAGTATTTT.

This sequence joins TRBV10-3 and TRBJ1-2, with D uncertain. This CDR3 is 15 amino acids long. The germline CDR1 and CDR2 sequences are ENHRY and SYGVKD. Trimming removed 2 bases from V and 0 bases from J, with 10 bases in between. CDR3 amino acids: CAISEGQTTNYGYTF. The CDR3, as DNA: TGTGCCATCAGTGAGGGGCAGACAACTAACTATGGCTACACCTTC.

The rearrangement joins TRBV14 to TRBJ2-7, with 7 bases fitting TRBD1. Germline V gene sequence: CDR1 SGHDN, CDR2 FVKESK. The CDR3 is 15 amino acids. V dropped 8 bases and J dropped 6; count of bases not matched to a gene: 16. This CDR3 is CASAPRRDRVLEQYF. The CDR3 bases are TGTGCCAGCGCCCCCCGCCGGGACAGAGTTCTCGAGCAGTACTTC.

The V call is TRBV7-6, the J call TRBJ2-7, with 10 bases aligning to TRBD1. This CDR3 is 18 amino acids long. CDR1 SGHVS and CDR2 FNYEAQ come from the germline V gene. Trimming removed 1 base from V and 3 bases from J; junction bases left unmatched: 12. CDR3 DNA sequence: TGTGCCAGCAGCTTAGAGGCGGACGAGGGACAGGGGTACTACGAGCAGTACTTC. It specifies CASSLEADEGQGYYEQYF.

This clone was detected only once. The chain recombines TRBV3-1 (or the pseudogene TRBV3-2) with TRBJ1-1, with 9 bases that match TRBD1. The CDR3 is 15 residues long. Trimming removed 3 bases from V and 8 bases from J; junction bases left unmatched: 10. Germline V lookup: CDR1 LGHDT, CDR2 YNNKEL (reference sequence). Here the CDR3 DNA reads TGTGCCAGCAGCCAGTTGACAGGGGGTGGATTGGAAGCTTTCTTT. Its translation is CASSQLTGGGLEAFF.

This chain joins TRBV7-9 and TRBJ2-3; perhaps TRBD1 as D (6 bases). Germline CDR1 reads SEHNR; CDR2 reads FQNEAQ (reference sequence). This CDR3 has 13 amino acids. V was clipped by 7 bases and J by 5 bases, with 13 bases between them. CDR3 sequence: CASNRDTLDTQYF. The CDR3 bases are TGTGCCAGCAACCGGGACACCCTAGATACGCAGTATTTT.

This rearrangement joins TRBV2 to TRBJ2-7, with 10 bases fitting TRBD2. V lost 2 bases and J lost 6; bases outside the gene matches: 4. Germline assignment: CDR1 SNHLY and CDR2 FYNNEI. The CDR3 runs to 14 residues. This chain's CDR3 is CASSELAGVVEQYF. DNA of the CDR3: TGTGCCAGCAGTGAACTAGCGGGAGTTGTCGAGCAGTACTTC.

The genes are TRBV5-1 and TRBJ1-1, with D perhaps TRBD1 (6 bases). Germline V CDR1 and CDR2: SGHRS, YFSETQ. The CDR3 contains 16 residues. V was pared by 2 bases and J by 1 base, with 15 bases between. Written as DNA, the CDR3 is TGCGCCAGCAGCTTAATTCTGACCAGGGGGAACACTGAAGCTTTCTTT. Translating it yields CASSLILTRGNTEAFF.

The rearrangement links TRBV9 to TRBJ2-1, with 7 bases that match TRBD1. CDR1 is SGDLS, CDR2 YYNGEE, per germline. V lost 0 bases, J lost 10 bases, and 22 bases stayed unmatched. The length of the CDR3 is 19 residues. CDR3 loop: CASSVEVNTPMTGLGEQFF. CDR3 bases: TGTGCCAGCAGCGTAGAGGTTAACACCCCGATGACAGGGCTCGGGGAGCAGTTCTTC.

This clone showed up just once. This sequence joins TRBV28 and TRBJ1-5; 7 nucleotides line up with TRBD1. The J segment lost 5 bases and the V segment lost 7 bases, leaving 11 bases of the junction unmatched. The V gene's germline CDR1 is MDHEN and CDR2 SYDVKM. This CDR3 comprises 15 residues. DNA of the CDR3: TGTGCCAGCACCGACCTAACAGGGGCACATCAGCCCCAGCATTTT. Its translation is CASTDLTGAHQPQHF.

There are a few counts of this clone. The chain carries TRBV27 and TRBJ1-1, with 9 bases that match TRBD1. Germline assignment: CDR1 MNHEY and CDR2 SMNVEV (reference sequence). This CDR3 has 18 amino acids. Unmatched junction bases numbered 16, after V lost 7 bases and J lost 1 base. The CDR3 spells CASTFYRGQSGRNTEAFF. The DNA for the CDR3 is TGTGCCAGCACCTTTTACAGGGGGCAGTCGGGCCGGAACACTGAAGCTTTCTTT.

With regard to this clone: At one end the junction does not follow the germline gene, possibly because of a read error. The chain combines TRBV20-1 with TRBJ1-2; 8 bases agree with TRBD1. The CDR3 runs 11 residues. The germline CDR1 and CDR2 sequences are DFQATT and SNEGSKA (reference sequence). Here the CDR3 DNA reads TGCAGTGCTTCGGACCGGGACAGGTATTCCTTC. Translating it yields CSASDRDRYSF.

V gene TRBV7-2 combines with J gene TRBJ1-4; possible D gene TRBD1, 5 bases. Deletions cut 5 bases from V and 4 bases from J, with 14 bases between. CDR1 and CDR2 (germline): SGHTA, FQGNSA. This CDR3 comprises 15 residues. CDR3 amino acids: CASSPKARGNEKLFF. In nucleotides, the CDR3 is TGTGCCAGCAGCCCAAAAGCAAGGGGTAATGAAAAACTGTTTTTT.

This rearrangement joins TRBV5-1 to TRBJ1-4; D is uncertain. The CDR3 loop spans 16 amino acids. Germline CDR1 SGHRS, CDR2 YFSETQ. Between the trimmed V and J ends, which lost 4 bases and 0 bases, there was a span of 13 bases. CDR3 amino acids: CASSKTPSATNEKLFF. The CDR3 DNA is TGCGCCAGCAGCAAGACACCTTCTGCAACTAATGAAAAACTGTTTTTT.

This chain links TRBV2 with TRBJ2-7, with 7 positions matching TRBD2. Trimming took 4 bases from V and 6 from J; bases not matched to a gene: 9. The CDR3 covers 14 residues. Germline-derived CDR1 and CDR2 are SNHLY and FYNNEI. The CDR3 DNA sequence: TGTGCCAGCAGTGGGACTAGTGGCCCCTCCGAGCAGTACTTC. Its protein product is CASSGTSGPSEQYF. Full variable domain (rest looked up from reference TRBV2 and TRBJ2-7): EPEVTQTPSHQVTQMGQEVILRCVPISNHLYFYWYRQILGQKVEFLVSFYNNEISEKSEIFDDQFSVERPDGSNFTLKIRSTKLEDSAMYFCASSGTSGPSEQYFGPGTRLTVT.

The rearrangement joins TRBV29-1 to TRBJ2-2, with 8 bases identical to TRBD2. The CDR3 runs 14 residues. Germline V gives CDR1 SQVTM, CDR2 ANQGSEA. After removal of 6 bases from V and 7 bases from J, the junction contained 10 bases not matched to a gene. This CDR3 reads CSVDFSGTGGELFF. DNA of the CDR3: TGCAGCGTGGACTTTAGCGGGACGGGCGGGGAGCTGTTTTTT.

The V call is TRBV6-2 or TRBV6-3, the J call TRBJ2-1, with 12 bases fitting TRBD1. The CDR3 spans 13 residues. Germline CDR1 MNHEY, CDR2 SVGEGT. J was trimmed by 16 bases and V by 1 base; bases with no gene match: 5. The CDR3 reads CASSYFRDRGLFF. The CDR3 coding sequence is TGTGCCAGCAGTTACTTTAGGGACAGGGGGCTTTTCTTC.